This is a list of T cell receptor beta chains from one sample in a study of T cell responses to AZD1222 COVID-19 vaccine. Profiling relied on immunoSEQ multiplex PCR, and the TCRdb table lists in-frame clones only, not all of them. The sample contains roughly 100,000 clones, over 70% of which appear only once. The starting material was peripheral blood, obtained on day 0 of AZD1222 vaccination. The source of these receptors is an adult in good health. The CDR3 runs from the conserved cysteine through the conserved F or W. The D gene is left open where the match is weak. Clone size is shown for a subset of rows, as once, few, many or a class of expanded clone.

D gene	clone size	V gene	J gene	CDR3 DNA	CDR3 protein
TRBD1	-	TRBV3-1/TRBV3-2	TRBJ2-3	TGTGCCAGCAGCCAAGAAGTGGGGACAGCTACAGATACGCAGTATTTT	CASSQEVGTATDTQYF
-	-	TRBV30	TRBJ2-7	TGTGCCTGTTCCCCTTTTTTGTTTGTCTACGAGCAGTACTTC	CACSPFLFVYEQYF
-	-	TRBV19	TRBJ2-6	TGTGCCAGTAGTTCTCGACAGCTTGCCATCTCTGGGGCCAACGTCCTGACTTTC	CASSSRQLAISGANVLTF
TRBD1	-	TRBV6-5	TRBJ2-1	TGTGCCAGCAGGACAGGGGATATATCCTACAATGAGCAGTTCTTC	CASRTGDISYNEQFF
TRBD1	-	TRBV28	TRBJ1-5	TGTGCCAGCAGTTTTCCACCAGGGGGCTTCAGCAATCAGCCCCAGCATTTT	CASSFPPGGFSNQPQHF
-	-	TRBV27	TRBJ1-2	TGTGCCAGCAGTTCCCTGGGCAACACAATTCCCTATGGCTACACCTTC	CASSSLGNTIPYGYTF
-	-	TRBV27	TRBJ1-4	TGTGCCAGCAGTCTCCGGGGACCTAATTGGGAAAAACTGTTTTTT	CASSLRGPNWEKLFF
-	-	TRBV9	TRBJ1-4	TGTGCCAGCAGCGTAGCCGGGAAGTTTAATGAAAAACTGTTTTTT	CASSVAGKFNEKLFF
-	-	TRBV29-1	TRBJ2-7	TGCAGCGCTACACGTTTGAACGAGCAGTACTTC	CSATRLNEQYF
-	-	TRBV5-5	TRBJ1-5	TGTGCCAGCAGCCCCGACAGGCCCCATCAGCCCCAGCATTTT	CASSPDRPHQPQHF
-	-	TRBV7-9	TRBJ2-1	TGTGCCAGCAGCTACTTAAGTGGTTCCAGTGAGCAGTTCTTC	CASSYLSGSSEQFF
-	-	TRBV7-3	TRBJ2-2	TGTGCCAGCAGCATACAGGATACCGGGGAGCTGTTTTTT	CASSIQDTGELFF
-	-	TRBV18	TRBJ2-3	TGTGCCAGCTCACCACAACGGGACACAGATACGCAGTATTTT	CASSPQRDTDTQYF
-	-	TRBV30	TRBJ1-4	TGTGCCTGGAGTTCGCTGCCACTGAATAATGAAAAACTGTTTTTT	CAWSSLPLNNEKLFF
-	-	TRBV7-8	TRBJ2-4	TGTGCCAGCAGCCCCCGCGGGTTGTCAGCCAAAAACATTCAGTACTTC	CASSPRGLSAKNIQYF
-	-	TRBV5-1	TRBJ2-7	TGCGCCAGCAGCTTGGACTTAGGGCTCAAGTACTTC	CASSLDLGLKYF
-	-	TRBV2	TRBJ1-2	TGTGCCAGCAGGGGCTACACCTTC	CASRGYTF
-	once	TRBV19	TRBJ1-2	TGTGCCAGTAGTGAAGGGGGCTATGGCTACACCTTC	CASSEGGYGYTF
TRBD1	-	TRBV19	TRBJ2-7	TGTGCCAGCAGAACCGGGACAGGAGCCTTATACGAGCAGTACTTC	CASRTGTGALYEQYF
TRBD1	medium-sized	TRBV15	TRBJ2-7	TGTGCCACCAGCATTTGGGACAGGGTGGAGGAGCAGTACTTC	CATSIWDRVEEQYF
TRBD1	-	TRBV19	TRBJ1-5	TGTGCCAGTTCTCAGGGGGCGGGTAATCAGCCCCAGCATTTT	CASSQGAGNQPQHF
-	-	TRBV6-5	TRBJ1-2	TGTGCCAGCAGTAACGAGGGGGGCTACACCTTC	CASSNEGGYTF
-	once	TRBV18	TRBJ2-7	TGTGCCAGCTCACCACTCGGTCAGGGCTACGAGCAGTACTTC	CASSPLGQGYEQYF
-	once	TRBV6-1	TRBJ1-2	TGTGCCAGCAGTGAGGACGAGACAGTGGTCTATGGCTACACCTTC	CASSEDETVVYGYTF
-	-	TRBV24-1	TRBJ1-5	TGTGCCACCAGTGTACCCAATCAGCCCCAGCATTTT	CATSVPNQPQHF
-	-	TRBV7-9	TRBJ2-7	TGTGCCAGCAGCGGCGGGACCGCGATCTACGAGCAGTACTTC	CASSGGTAIYEQYF
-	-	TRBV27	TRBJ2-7	TGTGCCAGCAGCTCTTTAGGACACTACGAGCAGTACTTC	CASSSLGHYEQYF
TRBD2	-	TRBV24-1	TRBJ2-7	TGTGCCACCAGTGCCGCACTAGCGGGAGTAAACGAGCAGTACTTC	CATSAALAGVNEQYF
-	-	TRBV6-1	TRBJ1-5	TGTGCCAGCAGTGAAGCGCTAGGGGGGGGTCTGGGCAATCAGCCCCAGCATTTT	CASSEALGGGLGNQPQHF
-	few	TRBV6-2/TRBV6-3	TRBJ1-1	TGTGCCAGCAGTTACGGACAGGAAGCTTTCTTT	CASSYGQEAFF
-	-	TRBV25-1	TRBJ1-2	TGTGCCAGCAGTGCTATGCTCTCCAGTGGCTACACCTTC	CASSAMLSSGYTF
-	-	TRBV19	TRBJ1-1	TGTGCCAGTAGTATTGGTTCTCTCACTGAAGCTTTCTTT	CASSIGSLTEAFF
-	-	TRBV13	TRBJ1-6	TGTGCCAGCAGCTTAGAGGGGAACAGGGCTGCGAGTTCACCCCTCCACTTT	CASSLEGNRAASSPLHF
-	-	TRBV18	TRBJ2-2	TGTGCCAGCTCACCACCCCTAAGCAACGGGGAGCTGTTTTTT	CASSPPLSNGELFF
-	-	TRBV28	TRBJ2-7	TGTGCCAGCAGTTTGGAGGGCGAGCAGTACTTC	CASSLEGEQYF
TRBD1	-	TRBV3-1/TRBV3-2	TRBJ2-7	TGTGCCAGCAGCCAAGGGACAGGGGTTCCCGAGCAGTACTTC	CASSQGTGVPEQYF
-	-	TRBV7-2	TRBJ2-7	TGTGCCAGCAGCTTAGCGGGGGCAGGTTCCGGCTACGAGCAGTACTTC	CASSLAGAGSGYEQYF
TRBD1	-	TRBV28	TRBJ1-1	TGTGCCAGCAGTTCCCCGGGACAGTACACTGAAGCTTTCTTT	CASSSPGQYTEAFF
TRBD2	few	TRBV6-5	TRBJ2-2	TGTGCCAGCAGTTCCCATAGCGGGGGGGCCACCGGGGAGCTGTTTTTT	CASSSHSGGATGELFF
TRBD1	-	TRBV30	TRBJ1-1	TGTGCCTGGGCAACAGGGGACACTGAAGCTTTCTTT	CAWATGDTEAFF
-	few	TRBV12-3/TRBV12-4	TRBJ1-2	TGTGCCTCAGCTAGGGGTCCTAACTATGGCTACACCTTC	CASARGPNYGYTF
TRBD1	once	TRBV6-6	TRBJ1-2	TGTGCCAGCAGTTCGGGACAGATCTATGGCTACACCTTC	CASSSGQIYGYTF
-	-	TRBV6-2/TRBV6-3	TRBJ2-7	TGTGCCAGCAGTTACACACTAGCTGCCTACGAGCAGTACTTC	CASSYTLAAYEQYF
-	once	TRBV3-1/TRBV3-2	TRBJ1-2	TGTGCCAGCAGCCAGGTCCAGGGGAACGATGGCTACACCTTC	CASSQVQGNDGYTF
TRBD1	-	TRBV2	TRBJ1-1	TGTGCCAGCAGCGCGACAGGGTTCACTGAAGCTTTCTTT	CASSATGFTEAFF
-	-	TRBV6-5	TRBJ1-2	TGTGCCAGCAGTTACTCGGCAGGGAACGGTGGCTACACCTTC	CASSYSAGNGGYTF
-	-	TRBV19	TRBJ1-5	TGTGCCAGTAGTTCTACTCAGGGGAGGGGGCAGCCCCAGCATTTT	CASSSTQGRGQPQHF
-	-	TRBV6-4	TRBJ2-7	TGTGCCAGCAGTGACTCGGGATCCGACAGGATCCCCCCCAGCTCCTACGAGCAGTACTTC	CASSDSGSDRIPPSSYEQYF
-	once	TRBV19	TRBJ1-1	TGTGCCAGTAGTCCTGGCAGCACCATGAACACTGAAGCTTTCTTT	CASSPGSTMNTEAFF
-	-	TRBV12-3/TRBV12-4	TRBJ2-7	TGTGCCAGCAGCCTACTCTACGAGCAGTACTTC	CASSLLYEQYF
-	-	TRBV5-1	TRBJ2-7	TGCGCCAGCAGCTTAGGACAGTCCAGCACCTACGAGCAGTACTTC	CASSLGQSSTYEQYF
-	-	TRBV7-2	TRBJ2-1	TGTGCCAGCAGCCTACAGGGTAGCTCCTACAATGAGCAGTTCTTC	CASSLQGSSYNEQFF
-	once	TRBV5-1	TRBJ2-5	TGCGCCAGCCGCCCGACGGGAACCTCGGAGACCCAGTACTTC	CASRPTGTSETQYF
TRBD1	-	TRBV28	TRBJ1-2	TGTGCCAGCAGTTCGGGACAGGGCACTAACTATGGCTACACCTTC	CASSSGQGTNYGYTF
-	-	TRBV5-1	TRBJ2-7	TGCGCCAGCAGCTCAAGAGGGACGCCTACCTACGAGCAGTACTTC	CASSSRGTPTYEQYF